The 10 T cell receptor beta chains listed next were all sequenced from one sample in a study of metastatic and nonmetastatic thyroid tumors. Every patient underwent thyroid surgery untreated. Using MiXCR, TCRdb reanalyzed the PCR reads. The profile shows tens of thousands of clones, roughly a quarter of them singletons. The sequencing sample was made of blood. All receptors derive from a female donor with papillary thyroid cancer or a benign thyroid nodule (not recorded which). Some clones in this sample may be carry-over from other donors' samples.

The V and J genes are TRBV3-1 and TRBJ2-5; no reliable D call. V gave up 1 base and J gave up 5 bases, with 11 bases separating them. Looked up from germline, CDR1 is LGHDT and CDR2 is YNNKEL (reference sequence). CDR3 size: 14 residues. The CDR3, as DNA: TGTGCCAGCAGCCAAGTCAAACTACAGGAGACCCAGTACTTC. Translating it yields CASSQVKLQETQYF.

The chain has TRBV20-1 and TRBJ2-7, with TRBD2 matching 10 bases. The CDR3 runs to 15 residues. Germline V lookup: CDR1 DFQATT, CDR2 SNEGSKA (reference sequence). After removal of 0 bases from V and 5 bases from J, the junction contained 7 bases not matched to a gene. The CDR3 nucleotides are TGCAGTGCTAGAGATACCCTAGCGGGAGTACACGAGCAGTACTTC. Translating it yields CSARDTLAGVHEQYF.

This clone has a count of ten or more. The germline gene is not matched at one end of the junction; a read error may be the cause. V is TRBV6-1 and J is TRBJ2-5; TRBD2 might be the D (7 bases). The germline gives CDR1 MNHNS, CDR2 SASEGT. This CDR3 comprises 15 residues. CDR3 amino acids: CAGSEVAGASETQYF. The DNA of the CDR3 is TGTGCCGGCAGTGAAGTGGCGGGGGCTTCGGAGACCCAGTACTTC.

The chain is built from TRBV3-1 and TRBJ2-7, with D perhaps matching TRBD2 (6 bases). CDR3 length equals 13 residues. V was shortened by 5 bases and J by 9 bases, with 17 bases between the two germline ends. In germline, CDR1 is LGHDT, CDR2 YNNKEL (reference sequence). CDR3 in amino acids: CASSYASERGQYF. For the CDR3, the DNA is TGTGCCAGCAGCTATGCTAGCGAAAGGGGGCAGTACTTC.

This clone was picked up many times. This chain joins TRBV19 and TRBJ2-2; TRBD2 might be the D (5 bases). Per the germline V gene, CDR1 is LNHDA and CDR2 is SQIVND (reference sequence). Trimming cost V 5 bases and J 3 bases, with 7 bases left between them. This CDR3 is built from 13 residues. CDR3 DNA: TGTGCCAGTAGTCTCGGGGACACCGGGGAGCTGTTTTTT. It yields the protein CASSLGDTGELFF.

The table lists this clone with a few counts. The chain combines TRBV6-1 with TRBJ2-1; no firm D call. CDR1 and CDR2 (germline): MNHNS, SASEGT. The V and J ends lost 3 bases and 3 bases respectively, with 15 bases between them. CDR3 size: 16 residues. The CDR3 DNA reads as TGTGCCAGCAGTGAGAGTCCAGAAGGGATCTACAATGAGCAGTTCTTC. Protein sequence: CASSESPEGIYNEQFF.

The chain uses TRBV6-1 and TRBJ1-1, with unresolved D. Germline loops: CDR1 MNHNS, CDR2 SASEGT. There are 11 residues in the CDR3. V was clipped by 6 bases and J by 2 bases, with 4 bases between them. For the CDR3, the DNA is TGTGCCAGCAGGAAAAACACTGAAGCTTTCTTT. It specifies CASRKNTEAFF.

This clone was recorded many times. The V and J genes are TRBV4-2 and TRBJ2-7; the D gene is possibly TRBD1 (5 bases). Germline CDR1 and CDR2: LGHNA and YNFKEQ. The CDR3 extends over 15 amino acids. The germline V and J ends were trimmed by 0 bases and 2 bases, with 11 bases remaining between them. The CDR3 DNA sequence: TGTGCCAGCAGCCAAGAAGGACAACGAACCTACGAGCAGTACTTC. Its translation is CASSQEGQRTYEQYF.

The chain recombines TRBV12-3 or TRBV12-4 with TRBJ2-2; D is uncertain. The CDR3 extends over 10 amino acids. V was trimmed by 6 bases and J by 10 bases, leaving 6 bases between them. For the CDR3, the DNA is TGTGCCAGCAGCCTCACGGAGCTGTTTTTT. The encoded protein is CASSLTELFF.

This clone was detected many times. The chain combines TRBV12-3 or TRBV12-4 with TRBJ2-7; the match to TRBD1 covers 8 bases. Losses at the gene ends were 6 bases for V and 4 bases for J; bases not matched to a gene: 11. There are 15 residues in the CDR3. CDR3 sequence reads: CASSSYGTGEYEQYF. The CDR3 coding sequence is TGTGCCAGCAGCAGCTACGGGACAGGAGAATACGAGCAGTACTTC.